This entry describes one T cell receptor beta chain. Its cognate antigen is unknown. Method: immunoSEQ multiplex PCR; TCRdb's copy keeps in-frame clones and lacks some. This table has some 100,000 clones, roughly 87% appearing once. The CDR3 extends over 13 amino acids. V lost 3 bases and J lost 5, with 10 bases in between. Germline V CDR1 and CDR2: SGHTA, FQGNSA. This entry comes from a study of graft-versus-host responses after intestinal transplantation. About the study: Recipients had transplants, and these were multivisceral, liver-intestinal, or isolated intestinal. All recipients were given anti-thymocyte globulin induction, and tacrolimus and steroids were then administered for roughly three years.

The clonotype originates from a human donor who was the organ donor for an intestinal transplant. The rearrangement links TRBV7-2 to TRBJ1-2; possible D gene TRBD1, 5 bases. Material: unstimulated CD4+ T cells sorted from spleen or lymph node cells, obtained before transplant. This CDR3 is CASSFRGSYGYTF. CDR3 DNA: TGTGCCAGCAGCTTTAGGGGCTCTTATGGCTACACCTTC.